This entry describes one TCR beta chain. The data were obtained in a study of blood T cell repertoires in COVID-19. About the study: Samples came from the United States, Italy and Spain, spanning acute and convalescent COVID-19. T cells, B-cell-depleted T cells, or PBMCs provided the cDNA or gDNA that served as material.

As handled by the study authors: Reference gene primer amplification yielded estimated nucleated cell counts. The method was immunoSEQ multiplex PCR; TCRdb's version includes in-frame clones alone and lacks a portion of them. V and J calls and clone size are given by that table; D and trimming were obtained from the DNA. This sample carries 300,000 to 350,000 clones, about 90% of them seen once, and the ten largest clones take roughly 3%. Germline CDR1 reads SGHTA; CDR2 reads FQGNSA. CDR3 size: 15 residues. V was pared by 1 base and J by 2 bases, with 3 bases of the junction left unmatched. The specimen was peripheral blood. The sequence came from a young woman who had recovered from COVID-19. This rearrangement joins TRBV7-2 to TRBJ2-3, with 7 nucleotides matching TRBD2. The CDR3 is CASSLVSGTTDTQYF. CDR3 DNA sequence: TGTGCCAGCAGCTTAGTAAGCGGGACCACAGATACGCAGTATTTT.